The clone carrying this T cell receptor beta chain was recorded many times. This entry is derived from a study of T cells in Graves' hyperthyroidism and ophthalmopathy. Whole-study context: At initial diagnosis, before any treatment had begun, peripheral blood was obtained.

Among the patients, aged 18 to 65, hyperthyroidism was newly diagnosed and had lasted under 2 months. On the basis of clinical symptoms, serum thyroxine and TRAb, thyroid ultrasound and orbital computed tomography, diagnoses were made. Germline V lookup: CDR1 SGHTA, CDR2 FQGNSA. This CDR3 is 15 amino acids long. V gave up 5 bases and J gave up 4 bases, with 17 bases separating them. From RNA transcripts, TCR beta CDR3 regions were amplified. A first-round RT-PCR of the TCR CDR3 used the HTBI primer set. TCRdb re-called the multiplex PCR reads with MiXCR, one entry per CDR3 protein. The sample has about 130,000 distinct CDR3 sequences, approximately 20% seen once.

This chain joins TRBV7-2 and TRBJ2-5; D may be TRBD1 (5 bases). The sequence was collected from a woman aged 45-60 years with Graves' hyperthyroidism that later progressed to Graves' ophthalmopathy. The sequenced sample consisted of blood. CDR3 sequence reads: CASSPSRGSRETQYF. The DNA for the CDR3 is TGTGCCAGCAGCCCCTCTAGGGGTTCTAGAGAGACCCAGTACTTC.